Following are 11 T cell receptor beta chains from one sample sequenced in a study of cytomegalovirus exposure and HLA in healthy donors. Produced via immunoSEQ multiplex PCR; TCRdb's table is partial and in-frame only. The repertoire holds around 49,000 clones, with about 91% as singletons. Source material: PBMCs. The receptors originated from a man aged 18 to 29 in good health and CMV-seronegative.

The chain carries TRBV28 and TRBJ2-1; possible D gene TRBD2, 5 bases. Per the germline V gene, CDR1 is MDHEN and CDR2 is SYDVKM. V was shortened by 2 bases and J by 10 bases, with 9 bases between the two germline ends. The CDR3 totals 12 residues. The CDR3 is CASSLGSVEQFF. CDR3 coding DNA: TGTGCCAGCAGTTTAGGTAGCGTCGAGCAGTTCTTC.

In this sample, this clone turned up a few times. One end of the junction does not line up with germline, which may come from a read error. The chain combines TRBV27 with TRBJ1-1, with 9 positions matching TRBD1. CDR1 and CDR2 from the germline V gene are MNHEY and SMNVEV (reference sequence). The CDR3 consists of 13 residues. Here the CDR3 DNA reads TGTGCCAGCAGTTTTTCCGGGACAGGGCCTTTGCATTTT. Amino acids: CASSFSGTGPLHF.

The V and J genes are TRBV7-9 and TRBJ2-2, with D possibly TRBD2 on 5 matching bases. Trimming took off 2 bases at V and 5 bases at J, with 9 bases between the two ends. The CDR3 totals 14 residues. Germline CDR1 reads SEHNR; CDR2 reads FQNEAQ (reference sequence). The CDR3 DNA sequence: TGTGCCAGCAGCTTATTCGGGGATACCGGGGAGCTGTTTTTT. Translation: CASSLFGDTGELFF.

The chain combines TRBV6-1 with TRBJ1-2, with no clear D. The V end lost 5 bases, the J end lost 3 bases, and 13 bases lay between the germline ends. The germline gives CDR1 MNHNS, CDR2 SASEGT. The CDR3 spans 14 residues. The CDR3 DNA reads TGTGCCAGCAGTTTCACGGAGGGTCACTATGGCTACACCTTC. It yields the protein CASSFTEGHYGYTF.

The count of this clone is one. V and J are TRBV15 and TRBJ1-2; D is perhaps TRBD1 (5 bases). The V gene lost 2 bases and the J gene lost 8 bases, with 24 bases spanning the gap. From germline, CDR1 is LNHNV and CDR2 YYDKDF (reference sequence). The CDR3 consists of 17 residues. The chain's CDR3 is CATSRTNSRQPKWGYTF. In nucleotides, the CDR3 is TGTGCCACCAGCAGAACTAATTCAAGACAGCCGAAATGGGGCTACACCTTC.

The chain is built from TRBV5-1 and TRBJ2-1; 7 nucleotides agree with TRBD2. Trimming removed 4 bases from V and 8 bases from J; junction bases left unmatched: 12. The CDR3 length is 15 residues. Germline CDR1 is SGHRS and CDR2 is YFSETQ. CDR3 residues: CASSPSGTKLHEQFF. For the CDR3, the DNA is TGCGCCAGCAGCCCATCCGGGACTAAGCTACATGAGCAGTTCTTC.

The V gene is TRBV4-3, the J gene TRBJ2-1; 7 bases are a match to TRBD2. There are 15 residues in the CDR3. The germline V gene has CDR1 LGHNA and CDR2 YSLEER. The trim removed 4 bases at V and 3 bases at J, leaving 6 bases unmatched. The CDR3 reads CASSPRLADYNEQFF. The CDR3 DNA is TGCGCCAGCAGCCCGAGACTAGCAGACTACAATGAGCAGTTCTTC.

The chain combines TRBV11-2 with TRBJ2-3, with 8 bases that match TRBD2. The CDR3 is 15 residues long. The ends lost 1 base at V and 6 bases at J; junction bases unmatched: 6. Looked up from germline, CDR1 is SGHAT and CDR2 is FQNNGV. CDR3 DNA sequence: TGTGCCAGCAGCTTAGCGGGAGGGCCGACGGATACGCAGTATTTT. Residues: CASSLAGGPTDTQYF.

V is TRBV30 and J is TRBJ1-5, with 7 bases identical to TRBD1. V shed 1 base and J 1 base; nucleotides not matched to a gene: 1. CDR3 length: 14 amino acids. In germline, CDR1 is GTSNPN, CDR2 SVGIG (reference sequence). The CDR3 reads CAWSAGQSNQPQHF. DNA for the CDR3: TGTGCCTGGAGTGCGGGACAGAGCAATCAGCCCCAGCATTTT. The full variable domain, completed using reference TRBV30 and TRBJ1-5, is SQTIHQWPATLVQPVGSPLSLECTVEGTSNPNLYWYRQAAGRGLQLLFYSVGIGQISSEVPQNLSASRPQDRQFILSSKKLLLSDSGFYLCAWSAGQSNQPQHFGDGTRLSIL.

The genes are TRBV10-1 and TRBJ1-5; possible D gene TRBD1, 6 bases. V was cut by 6 bases and J by 1 base, with 16 bases left in between. Per the germline V gene, CDR1 is WNHNN and CDR2 is SYGVQD (reference sequence). This CDR3 has 16 residues. This chain's CDR3 is CASRGPRQVSNQPQHF. The CDR3, as DNA: TGCGCCAGCAGGGGACCTCGACAGGTAAGCAATCAGCCCCAGCATTTT.

The chain joins TRBV14 to TRBJ2-7, with D perhaps TRBD2 (7 bases). The V gene's germline CDR1 is SGHDN and CDR2 FVKESK. The CDR3 is 14 residues long. The V and J ends lost 2 bases and 3 bases respectively, with 11 bases between them. The CDR3 DNA sequence: TGTGCCAGCAGCCAAAGGGGGGGAATCTACGAGCAGTACTTC. Translated, it gives CASSQRGGIYEQYF.